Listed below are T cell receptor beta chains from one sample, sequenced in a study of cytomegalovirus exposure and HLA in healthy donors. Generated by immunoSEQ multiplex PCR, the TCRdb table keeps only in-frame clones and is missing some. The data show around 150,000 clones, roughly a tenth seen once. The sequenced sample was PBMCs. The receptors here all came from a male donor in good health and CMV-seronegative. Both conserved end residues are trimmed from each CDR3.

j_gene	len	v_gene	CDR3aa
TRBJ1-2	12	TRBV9	ASSGDSWGYGYT
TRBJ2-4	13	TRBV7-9	ASSAGLADKNIQY
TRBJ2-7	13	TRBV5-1	ASSLGGGSLDEQY
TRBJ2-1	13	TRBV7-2	ASSLGQKIYNEQF
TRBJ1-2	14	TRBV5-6	ASSPSYRSANYGYT
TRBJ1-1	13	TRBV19	ASSLFLHFNTEAF
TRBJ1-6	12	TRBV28	ASSLRGGFSPLH
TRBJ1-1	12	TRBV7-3	ASSLTGASAEAF
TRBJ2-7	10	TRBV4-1	ASSQDGREQY
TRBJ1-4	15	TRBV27	ASSAYGQGVNNEKLF
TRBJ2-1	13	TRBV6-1	ASSESGSSYNEQF
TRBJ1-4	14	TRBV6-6	ASSPTGEGSNEKLF
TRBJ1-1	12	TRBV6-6	ASSYSGGGPEAF
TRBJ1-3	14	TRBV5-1	ASSPTGTGAGNTIY
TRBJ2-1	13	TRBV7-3	ASSSLAGSYNEQF
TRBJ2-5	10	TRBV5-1	ASSFLQETQY
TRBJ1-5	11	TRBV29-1	SVAEAKVQPQH
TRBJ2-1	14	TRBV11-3	ASSHSWEISYNEQF
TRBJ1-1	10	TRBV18	ASSGTSTEAF
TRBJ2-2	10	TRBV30	AWIGRAGELF
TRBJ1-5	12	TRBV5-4	ASSFRGSNQPQH
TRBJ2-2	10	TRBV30	AWSAQGGELF
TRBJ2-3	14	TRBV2	ASSEGGWGRGDTQY
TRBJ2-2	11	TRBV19	ASRLQGTGELF
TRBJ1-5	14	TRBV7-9	ASSLGAGGVNQPQH
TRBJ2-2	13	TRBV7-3	ASSSSGGGTGELF
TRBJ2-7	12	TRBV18	ASSRDRGSYEQY
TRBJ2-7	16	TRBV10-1	ASKFGPRSGQGRHEQY
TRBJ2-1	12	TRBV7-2	ASSLPLRANEQF
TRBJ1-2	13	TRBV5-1	ASSFNRVDNYGYT
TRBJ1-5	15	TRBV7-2	ASSLWGQGAPGQPQH
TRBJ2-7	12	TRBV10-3	AIRRTGAAYEQY
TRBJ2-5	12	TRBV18	ASSPAGGWETQY
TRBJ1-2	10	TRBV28	ASSPTGDGYT
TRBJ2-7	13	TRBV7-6	ASSLASGSGYEQY
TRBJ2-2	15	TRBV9	ASSAPTGGKNTGELF
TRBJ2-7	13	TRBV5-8	ASSVPPEGSYEQY
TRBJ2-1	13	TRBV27	ASSSGDSAYNEQF
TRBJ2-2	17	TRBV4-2	ASSQVGTSGGVESGELF
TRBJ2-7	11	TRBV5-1	ASSSVAGYEQY
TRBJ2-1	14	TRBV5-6	ASSLPGTSGRGEQF
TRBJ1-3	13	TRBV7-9	ASSWGGSPGNTIY
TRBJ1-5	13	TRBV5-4	ASSLGGQSNQPQH
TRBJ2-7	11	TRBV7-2	ASSLRVPYEQY
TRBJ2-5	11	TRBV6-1	ASKTGGIETQY
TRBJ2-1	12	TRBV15	ATQGSGRAPEQF
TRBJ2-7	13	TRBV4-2	ASSLALAGVYEQY
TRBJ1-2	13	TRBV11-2	ASSLFQGKEFGYT
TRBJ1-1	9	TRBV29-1	SGRRDTEAF
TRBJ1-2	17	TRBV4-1	ASSQLWGTGQRPPDGYT
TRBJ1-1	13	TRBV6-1	ASKIPGGRNTEAF
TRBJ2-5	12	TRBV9	ASSPSGGWETQY
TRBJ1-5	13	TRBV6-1	ASTLGEWGDQPQH
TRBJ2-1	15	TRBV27	ASREGRGLSSYNEQF
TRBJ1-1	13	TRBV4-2	ASSQLNQEDTEAF
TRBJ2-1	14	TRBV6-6	ASSYPSGLANNEQF
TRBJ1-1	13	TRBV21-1	ASSKVQGGNTEAF